The 5 T cell receptor beta chains listed next were all sequenced from one sample in a study of cytomegalovirus exposure and HLA in healthy donors. Primers for the PCR totalled 60 Vbeta and 13 Jbeta. Method: immunoSEQ multiplex PCR; TCRdb's copy keeps in-frame clones and lacks some. The sample holds 150,000 to 200,000 clones; approximately 80% are singletons and the top ten take more than 1.5%. The sequenced sample consisted of PBMCs. The receptor set was obtained from a man aged 18 to 29 in good health and CMV-seronegative.

This clone was picked up a small number of times. The rearrangement uses TRBV12-5 and TRBJ2-1, with D tentatively TRBD1 (6 bases). Looked up from germline, CDR1 is LGHNT and CDR2 is FRNRAP. This CDR3 comprises 14 residues. Trimming cost V 6 bases and J 3 bases, with 12 bases left between them. The CDR3 loop is CASGREGGYNEQFF. The CDR3 DNA is TGTGCTAGTGGGAGGGAAGGGGGCTACAATGAGCAGTTCTTC.

The rearrangement joins TRBV28 to TRBJ2-1, with 11 bases lining up with TRBD2. Germline assignment: CDR1 MDHEN and CDR2 SYDVKM. This CDR3 is built from 15 residues. Trimming took 6 bases from V and 2 from J; bases not matched to a gene: 3. The CDR3 region is CASRLAGGTYNEQFF. In nucleotides, the CDR3 is TGTGCCAGCAGGCTAGCGGGAGGTACCTACAATGAGCAGTTCTTC.

The chain joins TRBV6-1 to TRBJ2-6, with 7 bases lining up with TRBD2. Germline CDR1 reads MNHNS; CDR2 reads SASEGT. This CDR3 has 16 residues. V shed 1 base and J 0 bases; nucleotides not matched to a gene: 0. As DNA, the CDR3 is TGTGCCAGCAGTGAAGGGGAGGGCTCTGGGGCCAACGTCCTGACTTTC. This sequence encodes CASSEGEGSGANVLTF.

The sample holds one count of this clone. The chain carries TRBV19 and TRBJ2-5, with D perhaps matching TRBD2 (5 bases). The CDR3 runs to 14 residues. In germline, CDR1 is LNHDA, CDR2 SQIVND (reference sequence). The V end lost 1 base, the J end lost 5 bases, and 11 bases lay between the germline ends. The CDR3 loop is CASSIVRGIETQYF. For the CDR3, the DNA is TGTGCCAGTAGTATAGTGCGAGGGATTGAGACCCAGTACTTC.

The V gene is TRBV2, the J gene TRBJ2-7; 12 positions match TRBD2. The V gene's germline CDR1 is SNHLY and CDR2 FYNNEI. V shed 7 bases and J 3 bases; nucleotides not matched to a gene: 10. The CDR3 is 16 amino acids. This CDR3 is CASKGLAGRDFYEQYF. The CDR3 DNA is TGTGCCAGCAAAGGACTAGCGGGGAGGGACTTCTACGAGCAGTACTTC.